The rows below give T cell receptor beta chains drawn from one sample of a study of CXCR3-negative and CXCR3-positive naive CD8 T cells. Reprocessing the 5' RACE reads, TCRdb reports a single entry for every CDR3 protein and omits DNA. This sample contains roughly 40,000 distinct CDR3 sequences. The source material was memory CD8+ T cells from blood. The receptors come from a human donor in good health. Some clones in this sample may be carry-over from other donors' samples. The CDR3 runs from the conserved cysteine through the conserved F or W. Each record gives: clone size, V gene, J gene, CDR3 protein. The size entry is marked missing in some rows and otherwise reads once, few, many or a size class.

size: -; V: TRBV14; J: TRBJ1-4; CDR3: CASSQDLPGALNEKLFF
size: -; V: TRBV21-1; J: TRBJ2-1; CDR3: CASLKEQGQFNEQFF
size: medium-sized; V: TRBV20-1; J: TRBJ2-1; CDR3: CSARLGDVEQFF
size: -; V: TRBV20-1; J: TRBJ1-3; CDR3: CSARASSGNTIYF
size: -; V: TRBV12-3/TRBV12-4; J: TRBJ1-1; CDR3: CASRTGATEAFF
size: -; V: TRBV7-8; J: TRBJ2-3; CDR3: CASIGGVAGPTDTQYF
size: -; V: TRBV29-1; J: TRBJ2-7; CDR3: CSVAAGSSYEQYF
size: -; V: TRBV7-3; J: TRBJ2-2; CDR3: CASSILANTGELFF
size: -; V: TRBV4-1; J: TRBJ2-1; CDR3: CARSLSQGARNEQFF
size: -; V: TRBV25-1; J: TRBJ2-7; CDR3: CASSEYSYEQYF
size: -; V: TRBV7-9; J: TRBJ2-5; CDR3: CASSSRRHFPQETQYF
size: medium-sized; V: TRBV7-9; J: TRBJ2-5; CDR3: CASRSTEGTGDQETQYF
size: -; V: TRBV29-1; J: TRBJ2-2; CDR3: CSVPGPNTGELFF
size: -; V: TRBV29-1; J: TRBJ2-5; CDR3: CSAPGGVETQYF
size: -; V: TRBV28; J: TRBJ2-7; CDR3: CASSFHYEQYF
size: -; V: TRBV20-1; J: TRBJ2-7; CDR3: CSARDSSRGLSSYEQYF
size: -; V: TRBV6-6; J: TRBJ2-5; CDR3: CASSYTSEETQYF
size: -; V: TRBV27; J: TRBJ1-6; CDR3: CASSFRGNNSPLHF
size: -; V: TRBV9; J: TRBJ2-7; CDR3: CASSVGGGSLYEQYF
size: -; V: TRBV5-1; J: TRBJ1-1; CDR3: CASSYGVGTEAFF
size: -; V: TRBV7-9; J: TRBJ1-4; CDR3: CASRSGQNEKLFF
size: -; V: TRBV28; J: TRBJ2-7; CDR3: CASTTGGQGYEQYF
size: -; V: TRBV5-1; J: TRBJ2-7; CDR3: CASSLAQGLFYEQYF
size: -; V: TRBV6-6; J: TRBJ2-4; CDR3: CASSQEREGPENIQYF
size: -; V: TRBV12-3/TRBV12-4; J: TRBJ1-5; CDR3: CASSYGENQPQHF
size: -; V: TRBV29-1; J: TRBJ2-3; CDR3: CSVVAGIHGTDTQYF
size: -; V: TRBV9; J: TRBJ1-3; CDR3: CASSVRRDNSGNTIYF
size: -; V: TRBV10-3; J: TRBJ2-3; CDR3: CAIRKTDSTDTQYF
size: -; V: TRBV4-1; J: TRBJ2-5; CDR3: CASSQAGPEETQYF
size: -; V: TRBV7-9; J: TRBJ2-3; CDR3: CASSFRGSDSDTQYF
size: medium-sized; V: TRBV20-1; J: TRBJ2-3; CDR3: CSARTGGEADTQYF
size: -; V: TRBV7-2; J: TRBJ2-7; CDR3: CATSPGDTPYEQYF
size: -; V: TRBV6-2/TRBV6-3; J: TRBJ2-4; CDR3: CASRPPLPEAKNIQYF
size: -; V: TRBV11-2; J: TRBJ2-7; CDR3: CASSSRQGTSYEQYF
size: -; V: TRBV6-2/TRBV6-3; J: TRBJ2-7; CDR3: CASQLRGSYEQYF
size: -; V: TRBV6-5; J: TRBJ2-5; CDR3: CASRGGSSRRETQYF
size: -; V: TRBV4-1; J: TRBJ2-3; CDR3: CASSPLPGQGAEGTQYF
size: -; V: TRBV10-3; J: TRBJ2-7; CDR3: CAIRGENEQYF
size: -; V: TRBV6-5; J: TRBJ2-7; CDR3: CASTPLRDGLYEQYF
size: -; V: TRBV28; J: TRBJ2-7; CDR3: CASSVDSPWLGYEQYF
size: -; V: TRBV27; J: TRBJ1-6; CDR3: CASSLGGALHF
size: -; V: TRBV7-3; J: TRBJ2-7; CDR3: CASSLRPYEDEQYF
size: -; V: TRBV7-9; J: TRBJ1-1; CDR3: CASSQHIRNTEAFF
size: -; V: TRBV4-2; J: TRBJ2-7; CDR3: CASSQDRGGYEQYF